This T cell receptor (beta chain) is from a study of T cells after yellow fever vaccination. TCRdb recomputed calls from the 5' RACE reads with MiXCR, one row per CDR3 protein. In the table there are about 320,000 distinct CDR3 sequences, roughly 10% of which are singletons. The CDR3 has 16 residues. With 5 bases clipped from V and 6 bases from J, the junction kept 11 bases outside the gene matches. Germline V gives CDR1 MNHEY, CDR2 SVGEGT. The source was CD4+ T cells sorted from PBMCs, collected 45 days after the yellow fever booster vaccination. The origin of this receptor is a man aged 18 to 29 who received the YFV17D yellow fever vaccine. The chain recombines TRBV6-2 or TRBV6-3 with TRBJ1-5; 9 nucleotides match TRBD1. CDR3 nucleotide sequence: TGTGCCAGCAGTCCACCGGACAGGGGCAAGGGTCAGCCCCAGCATTTT. Its protein product is CASSPPDRGKGQPQHF.